The T cell receptor (beta chain) described here comes from a study of tumor-infiltrating lymphocytes in localized non-small cell lung cancer. Study as a whole: Patients included smokers and never-smokers with various histologies, some sampled after neoadjuvant chemotherapy.

Trimming removed 2 bases from V and 5 bases from J, with 21 bases in between. CDR1 and CDR2 (germline): SGHTA, FQGNSA. CDR3 length: 17 residues. Whole-study results and caveats: Tumors had more T cell infiltration than uninvolved lung, per TCRbeta sequencing and CD3 counts. Available tissue quantity limited TCR sequencing to a patient subset. T-cell fraction did not differ between immunotypes IM1 and IM2.

Measured with immunoSEQ multiplex PCR; TCRdb has only the in-frame clones, and not every one. The sample lists about 7,600 clones, 74% occurring once. This clone was counted once. Antigen specificity is unknown. This clonotype was obtained from a human donor with non-small cell lung cancer. The J gene is TRBJ1-1, the V gene TRBV7-2; D call uncertain. Sequenced material: uninvolved lung tissue not adjacent to the tumor. The CDR3 protein is CASSLKGPGGWATEAFF. The CDR3 coding sequence is TGTGCCAGCAGCTTAAAAGGTCCGGGTGGGTGGGCAACTGAAGCTTTCTTT.